The rows below give T cell receptor beta chains drawn from one sample of a study of tumor-infiltrating lymphocytes in primary liver carcinoma. One entry per CDR3 protein, called by TCRdb with MiXCR from the multiplex PCR reads. The sample gives 90,000 to 100,000 distinct CDR3 sequences, almost 70% of which show up once; around 9.5% is in the top ten. Sequenced input: liver tumor tissue from sampling region 5. The source of these receptors is an older woman with primary liver carcinoma and hepatitis B virus infection. Both conserved end residues are part of each CDR3. Fields, in order: J gene, D gene, V gene, clone size, CDR3 DNA, CDR3 protein. D genes are given only for firm matches. A row's size may be missing; if present it is once, few, many or a size class.

>TRBJ1-1|.|TRBV11-2|.
TGTGCCAACAGCTTTAGACAAGGCTGGAGCACTGAAGCTTTCTTT
CANSFRQGWSTEAFF
>TRBJ1-5|TRBD1|TRBV6-1|.
TGTGCCAGCCACCGGACAGGGGCGAATTATAAGCCCCAGCTTTTT
CASHRTGANYKPQLF
>TRBJ2-2|.|TRBV11-2|.
TGTGCTAATAGCTTAGATAGGACTGGAGAGCTGTTTTTT
CANSLDRTGELFF
>TRBJ1-2|.|TRBV6-5|.
TGTGCCAGTAGTTCCACCCGGGACCTTGGCTACGCCTTC
CASSSTRDLGYAF
>TRBJ2-3|.|TRBV7-6|few
TGTGCCAGCAGCTTTGGCTTGAGAGATACGCAGTATTTT
CASSFGLRDTQYF
>TRBJ2-7|.|TRBV10-2|.
TGCGCCAGCAGCGGGTCGGGGCGTTACGAGCAGTACTTC
CASSGSGRYEQYF
>TRBJ2-1|.|TRBV11-1|.
TGTGTCAGCAGCCTTGACAGAAATGAGCGGTTCTTC
CVSSLDRNERFF
>TRBJ1-4|.|TRBV6-5|.
TGTGCCAGCAGTTACTACCCGCAGACTAATGAAAAACAGTTTTTT
CASSYYPQTNEKQFF
>TRBJ2-3|.|TRBV11-3|.
TGTGCCAGCAGCTTAGATCCATCCAGTTTCTCTCCCTTTTTC
CASSLDPSSFSPFF
>TRBJ1-5|TRBD1|TRBV5-1|.
TGCGCCAGCAGCTTGGGGGCAGGGGGCGTTCAGCCCCAGCATTTT
CASSLGAGGVQPQHF
>TRBJ2-1|TRBD2|TRBV18|once
TGTGCCAGCTCACCAAAGCCGACTAGCGGGAGTTACAGTGAGCAGTTCTTC
CASSPKPTSGSYSEQFF
>TRBJ2-7|.|TRBV5-4|many
TGTGCCAGCAGCCTGGACCGTTGGGAGCAGTACTTC
CASSLDRWEQYF
>TRBJ2-1|.|TRBV29-1|.
TGCAGCGTTGCAGGGATTAGCAGGAAGTATGAGCAGTTCTTC
CSVAGISRKYEQFF
>TRBJ1-2|.|TRBV5-1|.
TGCGCCAGCGGCCTACAGACAAGTCGAGGCTACACCTTC
CASGLQTSRGYTF
>TRBJ2-5|.|TRBV12-5|.
TGTGCTAGTGGTACCTCGGACAGCCCGGAGGAAATCCAGTACTTC
CASGTSDSPEEIQYF
>TRBJ2-1|.|TRBV28|.
TGTGCCAGCATTTTATCTGTGGGTGGAACCTACAATGAGCAGTTCTTC
CASILSVGGTYNEQFF
>TRBJ2-7|.|TRBV6-5|once
TGTACCAGCAGTTCATCGACTAGAAGGAGACTGAAGCAGTACTTC
CTSSSSTRRRLKQYF
>TRBJ2-2|.|TRBV7-8|.
TGTGCAAGCAGCTTAGCGAGAGGAAACGCCGGGGAGCTGTTTTTT
CASSLARGNAGELFF
>TRBJ2-3|.|TRBV6-1|.
TGTGCCGGCACTTATGGAAGCGGTGGCACAGTTACGCAGTATTTT
CAGTYGSGGTVTQYF
>TRBJ2-2|.|TRBV6-1|once
TGTGCCAGCAGTGTTAGAGCAGGTGGCACCGTGGAGCTGTTTTTC
CASSVRAGGTVELFF
>TRBJ1-2|.|TRBV29-1|many
TGCAGCGTTCGGGCGACCGGGGCTCGGGACGGCTACACCTTC
CSVRATGARDGYTF
>TRBJ2-6|.|TRBV7-8|.
TGTGCCAGCAGTTTACAGGTACTAGATTTGTCTGGGGCCAACGTCCTGACTTTC
CASSLQVLDLSGANVLTF
>TRBJ1-1|.|TRBV5-1|few
TGTGCCAGCAGCTTGGCGGGAGGCCGCATGAACAGTGAAGCTTTCTTT
CASSLAGGRMNSEAFF
>TRBJ2-7|.|TRBV18|.
TGTGCCAACTCACCACCCGGCAGCCCCTACGAGCAATACTTC
CANSPPGSPYEQYF
>TRBJ1-2|.|TRBV6-5|once
TGTGCCAGCAACCTCCGGAGGGGCGATGACTACACCTTC
CASNLRRGDDYTF
>TRBJ2-7|.|TRBV12-5|medium-sized
TGTGCTAGTGGTGGGCAGTACTTC
CASGGQYF
>TRBJ2-7|.|TRBV29-1|many
TGCAGCGTTTGGCGGGGCTACGAGCAGTACTTC
CSVWRGYEQYF
>TRBJ1-5|TRBD1|TRBV28|many
TGTGCCAGCAGTTTAGTCAGGGGGCGCGGGTCATTCGGCAATCAGCCCCAGCATTTT
CASSLVRGRGSFGNQPQHF